This T cell receptor beta chain was captured in a study of cytotoxic CD8 clonotypes in ibrutinib-treated CLL. Overall study: Among the samples, the mean was about 260,000 productive templates and 94,082 productive rearrangements.

Overall study findings and caveats: Relative to age-matched healthy donors, clonality at baseline was higher, and it tracked circulating CD8+ T-cell counts.

Looked up from germline, CDR1 is GTSNPN and CDR2 is SVGIG (reference sequence). The CDR3 spans 18 residues. Germline trimming cut 1 base from V and 2 bases from J; bases unmatched to any gene: 16. Target depth was 1 in 200,000 to 1 in 1 million T cells, about 10x per clonotype. Clones were read by immunoSEQ multiplex PCR, and TCRdb kept only the in-frame ones, dropping some. The sample carries about 310,000 clones, roughly 79% recorded once. With regard to this clone: Its antigen is still unknown.

This sequence originates from a human donor with chronic lymphocytic leukemia. The chain carries TRBV30 and TRBJ2-7; 8 bases are a match to TRBD1. The sample in question was PBMCs, obtained before ibrutinib treatment. CDR3 region: CAWSDVGAGGQGPYEQYF. CDR3 coding DNA: TGTGCCTGGAGTGATGTGGGGGCCGGTGGACAGGGTCCCTACGAGCAGTACTTC.